The entry below describes one T cell receptor (beta chain). These data originate in a study of blood T cell repertoires in COVID-19. Overall study context: The study drew acute and convalescent COVID-19 samples from the United States, Italy and Spain. PBMCs, B-cell-depleted T cells, or T cells provided the cDNA or gDNA that made up the material.

Germline values: CDR1 SEHNR, CDR2 FQNEAQ (reference sequence). The CDR3 runs 16 residues. The ends were cut back, 1 base at V and 1 base at J, with 11 bases in the middle. TCRdb's table, derived via immunoSEQ multiplex PCR, lists solely in-frame clones and lacks some. Of 95,000 to 150,000 clones listed, around 89% are singletons. The TCR sequence derives from a human donor in a cohort sampled during active COVID-19. The sequenced sample consisted of peripheral blood. The chain joins TRBV7-9 to TRBJ1-5; a weak D match, TRBD1 (6 bases). For the CDR3, the DNA is TGTGCCAGCAGCTTAGTTGCGGGGGCCAGCAATCAGCCCCAGCATTTT. Translating gives CASSLVAGASNQPQHF.